The 26 T cell receptor beta chains below come from one sample, sequenced in a study of cytomegalovirus exposure and HLA in healthy donors. The PCR employed 60 Vbeta primers together with 13 Jbeta primers. Method: immunoSEQ multiplex PCR; TCRdb's copy keeps in-frame clones and lacks some. This sample yields some 140,000 clones, of which 74% are seen a single time; 2.1% belongs to the top ten. The specimen sequenced was PBMCs. These receptors were collected from a man younger than 40 in good health and CMV-seronegative.

The V gene is TRBV30, the J gene TRBJ2-7, with TRBD1 as a possible D gene (6 bases). CDR1 is GTSNPN and CDR2 is SVGIG in the germline V gene (reference sequence). Trimming shortened V by 2 bases and J by 4 bases, and 15 bases separated the two germline ends. The CDR3 spans 14 residues. CDR3 bases: TGTGCCTGGAGTCCCGGACAGACTGGATACGAGCAGTACTTC. It yields the protein CAWSPGQTGYEQYF.

The V call is TRBV6-1, the J call TRBJ2-7; possible D gene TRBD1, 6 bases. Germline V gene sequence: CDR1 MNHNS, CDR2 SASEGT. The CDR3 is 14 residues long. The V and J ends lost 5 bases and 3 bases respectively, with 14 bases between them. The chain's CDR3 is CASSIRDNLYEQYF. CDR3 DNA: TGTGCCAGCAGTATCCGGGACAACCTCTACGAGCAGTACTTC.

The chain combines TRBV15 with TRBJ1-4; 10 nucleotides agree with TRBD1. The CDR3 runs to 19 residues. With 3 bases clipped from V and 8 bases from J, the junction kept 18 bases outside the gene matches. CDR1 is LNHNV and CDR2 is YYDKDF in the germline V gene (reference sequence). In DNA form, the CDR3 reads TGTGCCACCAGCAGGGATTCGGGCAGACAGGGGGCAGGGCGGGAAAAACTGTTTTTT. Residues: CATSRDSGRQGAGREKLFF.

This clone was observed a few times. The chain has TRBV11-3 and TRBJ2-3; a possible D gene is TRBD2 (5 bases). The CDR3 has 13 amino acids. Per the germline V gene, CDR1 is SGHNT and CDR2 is YENEEA. Trimming took 5 bases from V and 2 from J, leaving 8 bases between them. CDR3 amino acids: CASSARDTDTQYF. The CDR3 DNA sequence: TGTGCCAGCAGCGCCCGGGACACAGATACGCAGTATTTT.

As concerns this clone: This sample includes further DNA sequences coding for the same CDR3. The genes are TRBV20-1 and TRBJ1-4; 7 bases fit TRBD1. The CDR3 runs 11 residues. J lost 7 bases, V lost 6 bases, and 2 bases had no gene match. The germline V gene encodes CDR1 DFQATT and CDR2 SNEGSKA (reference sequence). CDR3 nucleotide sequence: TGCAGTGCAGCAGGGGGTGAAAAACTGTTTTTT. Protein product: CSAAGGEKLFF.

As regards this clone: This sample includes further DNA sequences coding for the same CDR3. DNA of the CDR3: TGTGCCAGCAGTACAGGGACAGGAGGGGGCTACACCTTC. It yields the protein CASSTGTGGGYTF. The chain has TRBV6-5 and TRBJ1-2; 8 positions agree with TRBD1. CDR3 size: 13 residues. V shed 5 bases, J shed 8 bases, and the junction held 7 bases outside the gene matches. The V gene's germline CDR1 is MNHEY and CDR2 SVGAGI.

The chain links TRBV7-2 to TRBJ1-5; D not certain. CDR3 length equals 16 residues. In germline, CDR1 is SGHTA, CDR2 FQGNSA. V was cut by 1 base and J by 0 bases, with 10 bases left in between. The DNA of the CDR3 is TGTGCCAGCAGCTTAGGGTCGCGAGATAGCAATCAGCCCCAGCATTTT. Amino acid sequence: CASSLGSRDSNQPQHF. The entire variable domain, with the rest obtained from reference TRBV7-2 and TRBJ1-5, is as follows: GAGVSQSPSNKVTEKGKDVELRCDPISGHTALYWYRQSLGQGLEFLIYFQGNSAPDKSGLPSDRFSAERTGGSVSTLTIQRTQQEDSAVYLCASSLGSRDSNQPQHFGDGTRLSIL.

The chain joins TRBV10-3 to TRBJ1-1; TRBD1 aligns across 7 bases. CDR3 length: 14 residues. With V trimmed by 4 bases and J by 1 base, 3 bases remained unmatched. In germline, CDR1 is ENHRY, CDR2 SYGVKD. The CDR3 loop is CAISVDRTNTEAFF. CDR3 coding DNA: TGTGCCATCAGTGTGGACAGGACGAACACTGAAGCTTTCTTT.

The chain carries TRBV5-8 and TRBJ1-1; 8 positions match TRBD1. The CDR3 has 15 amino acids. Germline V gene sequence: CDR1 SGHTS, CDR2 YDEGEE. V was pared by 0 bases and J by 11 bases, with 12 bases of the junction left unmatched. The CDR3 reads CASSLGDRHTSGAFF. The CDR3 DNA sequence: TGTGCCAGCAGCTTGGGGGACAGGCATACTAGCGGGGCTTTCTTT.

The chain employs TRBV2 and TRBJ1-2, with 7 bases lining up with TRBD1. CDR1 and CDR2 (germline): SNHLY, FYNNEI. CDR3 size: 12 residues. Trimming cost V 11 bases and J 8 bases; bases outside gene matches: 11. Here the CDR3 reads CACPTGRGGYTF. In DNA form, the CDR3 reads TGTGCCTGCCCGACAGGGCGGGGAGGCTACACCTTC.

As for this clone: An end of the junction does not agree with germline; a read error may underlie this. This rearrangement joins TRBV7-7 to TRBJ2-3, with 7 nucleotides matching TRBD1. The CDR3 runs to 15 residues. The germline V gene has CDR1 SSHAT and CDR2 FNYEAQ (reference sequence). CDR3 region: CASSARQGSTDTQYF. The CDR3 DNA follows: TGTGCTAGCAGCGCAAGACAGGGTAGCACAGATACGCAGTATTTT.

V is TRBV2 and J is TRBJ1-4; maybe TRBD1 (5 bases). V was clipped by 2 bases and J by 4 bases, with 11 bases between them. This CDR3 is built from 15 residues. CDR1 and CDR2 (germline): SNHLY, FYNNEI. The CDR3 DNA follows: TGTGCCAGCAGTGAAAGGGGCAGAAATAATGAAAAACTGTTTTTT. The encoded protein is CASSERGRNNEKLFF.

The table lists this clone with a count of one. A junction boundary mismatches the germline segment, possibly from a read error. This rearrangement joins TRBV9 to TRBJ2-7; D tentatively fits TRBD1 or TRBD2 (5 bases each). From germline, CDR1 is SGDLS and CDR2 YYNGEE. The CDR3 extends over 13 amino acids. CDR3 sequence: CAGSEGISYEQYF. As DNA, the CDR3 is TGTGCCGGCAGCGAGGGGATCTCCTACGAGCAGTACTTC.

This rearrangement joins TRBV19 to TRBJ1-2, with TRBD1 identical over 12 bases. After removal of 3 bases from V and 7 bases from J, the junction contained 9 bases not matched to a gene. Germline CDR1 LNHDA, CDR2 SQIVND (reference sequence). The CDR3 has 16 amino acids. The CDR3 nucleotides are TGTGCCAGTAGTATTGCTCGGGACAGGGGGCGCGTTGGCTACACCTTC. Amino acids: CASSIARDRGRVGYTF.

This clone was seen only a few times. This sequence joins TRBV5-4 and TRBJ1-1; D not certain. Germline V lookup: CDR1 SGHNT, CDR2 YYREEE (reference sequence). CDR3 size: 13 residues. V lost 4 bases to trimming and J lost 1 base, with 8 bases between them. CDR3 in amino acids: CASSLRQNTEAFF. For the CDR3, the DNA is TGTGCCAGCAGCCTTAGACAGAACACTGAAGCTTTCTTT.

This clone was detected only once. The chain couples TRBV2 to TRBJ2-1; D possibly corresponds to TRBD2 (5 bases). V lost 9 bases to trimming and J lost 2 bases, with 11 bases between them. The CDR3 has 13 amino acids. Germline V gene data show CDR1 as SNHLY and CDR2 as FYNNEI. The CDR3 coding sequence is TGTGCCAGGGACTCAAGGACCTACAATGAGCAGTTCTTC. Its translation is CARDSRTYNEQFF.

The chain recombines TRBV5-1 with TRBJ2-3; TRBD2 aligns across 16 bases. Germline CDR1 reads SGHRS; CDR2 reads YFSETQ. The V and J ends lost 4 bases and 6 bases, in that order; junction bases with no gene match: 5. The CDR3 spans 16 residues. Here the CDR3 DNA reads TGCGCCAGCAGCCCCGGGACTAGCGGGGGGGCTGATACGCAGTATTTT. It is translated as CASSPGTSGGADTQYF.

This clone was seen once. The rearrangement links TRBV27 to TRBJ2-7; 7 nucleotides match TRBD1. The CDR3 loop spans 13 amino acids. From germline, CDR1 is MNHEY and CDR2 SMNVEV (reference sequence). V lost 7 bases to trimming and J lost 7 bases; unmatched junction nucleotides: 10. CDR3 in amino acids: CASMEAGGGEQYF. In DNA, the CDR3 is TGTGCCAGCATGGAGGCAGGGGGTGGGGAGCAGTACTTC.

This clone has a handful of counts. This chain uses TRBV9 with TRBJ2-2; 12 nucleotides line up with TRBD2. The CDR3 has 16 residues. The V gene end was trimmed by 4 bases and the J gene end by 5 bases; junction bases not matched to a gene: 6. Germline V lookup: CDR1 SGDLS, CDR2 YYNGEE. The CDR3 nucleotides are TGTGCCAGCAGCACGCGGACTAGCGGGGTGACCGGGGAGCTGTTTTTT. It specifies CASSTRTSGVTGELFF.

As concerns this clone: An end of the junction does not agree with germline; a read error may underlie this. This chain joins TRBV15 and TRBJ1-5; 7 nucleotides agree with TRBD1. CDR1 and CDR2 from the germline V gene are LNHNV and YYDKDF (reference sequence). This CDR3 is 16 amino acids long. The CDR3 bases are TGTGCCACCAGCAGAGATCGAGGGGGCGAAGATCAGCCCCAGAATTTT. Protein sequence: CATSRDRGGEDQPQNF.

This chain joins TRBV29-1 and TRBJ2-5; maybe TRBD2 (6 bases). Trimming shortened V by 4 bases and J by 5 bases, and 14 bases separated the two germline ends. Germline CDR1 SQVTM, CDR2 ANQGSEA. The CDR3 runs 13 residues. The CDR3 sequence is CSVVSGVWETQYF. The CDR3 DNA reads as TGCAGCGTTGTGTCGGGGGTCTGGGAGACCCAGTACTTC.

V usage is TRBV30 and J usage is TRBJ2-6; weak D call: TRBD2 (6 bases). Germline V gene sequence: CDR1 GTSNPN, CDR2 SVGIG (reference sequence). This CDR3 region has 15 residues. Trimming left V 3 bases short and J 4 bases short, with 13 bases between. The CDR3 region is CAWRGRGSGANVLTF. CDR3 bases: TGTGCCTGGAGAGGTCGGGGGTCCGGGGCCAACGTCCTGACTTTC.

The V gene is TRBV28, the J gene TRBJ2-2; possibly TRBD2 for D (5 bases). Germline V gene data show CDR1 as MDHEN and CDR2 as SYDVKM. The V end was cut by 3 bases, the J end by 8 bases, with 13 bases between. The CDR3 has 14 residues. The CDR3 DNA sequence: TGTGCCAGCAGTTTTCAGAGGGTCCAGGGGGAGCTGTTTTTT. It encodes CASSFQRVQGELFF.

This chain links TRBV7-6 with TRBJ2-2; 8 nucleotides agree with TRBD2. This CDR3 is 17 amino acids long. Germline V gives CDR1 SGHVS, CDR2 FNYEAQ. V trimming: 5 bases; J trimming: 1 base; junction bases outside the gene matches: 9. CDR3 sequence: CASSPAISGENTGELFF. DNA of the CDR3: TGTGCCAGCAGCCCCGCGATTAGCGGGGAGAACACCGGGGAGCTGTTTTTT.

The sample holds one count of this clone. The rearrangement links TRBV9 to TRBJ2-1, with 7 bases that match TRBD1. Trimming took 0 bases from V and 3 from J; bases not matched to a gene: 0. From germline, CDR1 is SGDLS and CDR2 YYNGEE. The CDR3 loop spans 14 amino acids. For the CDR3, the DNA is TGTGCCAGCAGCGTAGGGGACAGCTACAATGAGCAGTTCTTC. It translates to CASSVGDSYNEQFF. Looking up the rest from reference TRBV9 and TRBJ2-1 gives the full variable domain: DSGVTQTPKHLITATGQRVTLRCSPRSGDLSVYWYQQSLDQGLQFLIQYYNGEERAKGNILERFSAQQFPDLHSELNLSSLELGDSALYFCASSVGDSYNEQFFGPGTRLTVL.

This clone turned up a few times. The genes are TRBV5-6 and TRBJ2-7; 8 bases agree with TRBD2. Germline V gene lookup returns CDR1 SGHDT and CDR2 YYEEEE. This CDR3 comprises 13 residues. Trimming cost V 0 bases and J 10 bases; bases outside gene matches: 6. CDR3 residues: CASSLGVAGPQYF. Here the CDR3 DNA reads TGTGCCAGCAGCTTGGGGGTAGCGGGGCCTCAGTACTTC.